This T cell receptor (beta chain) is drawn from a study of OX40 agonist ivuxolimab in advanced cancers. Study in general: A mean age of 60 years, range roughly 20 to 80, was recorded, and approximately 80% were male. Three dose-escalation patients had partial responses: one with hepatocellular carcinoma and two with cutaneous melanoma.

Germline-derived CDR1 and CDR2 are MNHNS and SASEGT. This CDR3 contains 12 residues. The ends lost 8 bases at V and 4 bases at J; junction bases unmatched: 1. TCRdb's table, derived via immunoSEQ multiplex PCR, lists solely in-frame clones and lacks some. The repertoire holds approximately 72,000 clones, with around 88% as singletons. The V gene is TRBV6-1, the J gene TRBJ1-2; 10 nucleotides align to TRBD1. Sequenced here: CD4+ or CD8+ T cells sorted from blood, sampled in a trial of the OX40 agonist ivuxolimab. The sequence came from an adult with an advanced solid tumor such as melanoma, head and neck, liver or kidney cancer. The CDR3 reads CASRTGGYGYTF. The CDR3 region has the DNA TGTGCCAGCCGGACAGGGGGCTATGGCTACACCTTC.